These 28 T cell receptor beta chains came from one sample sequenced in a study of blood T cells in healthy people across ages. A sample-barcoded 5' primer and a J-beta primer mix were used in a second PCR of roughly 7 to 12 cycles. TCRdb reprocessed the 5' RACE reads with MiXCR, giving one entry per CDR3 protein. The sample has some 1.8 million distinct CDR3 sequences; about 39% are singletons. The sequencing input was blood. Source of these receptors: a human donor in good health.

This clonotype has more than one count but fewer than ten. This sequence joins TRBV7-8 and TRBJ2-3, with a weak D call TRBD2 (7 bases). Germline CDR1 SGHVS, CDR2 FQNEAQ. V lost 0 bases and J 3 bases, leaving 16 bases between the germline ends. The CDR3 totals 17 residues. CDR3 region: CASSLALGGALTDTQYF. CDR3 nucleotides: TGTGCCAGCAGCTTAGCGCTTGGGGGGGCGTTAACAGATACGCAGTATTTT. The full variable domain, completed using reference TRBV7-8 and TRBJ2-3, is GAGVSQSPRYKVAKRGQDVALRCDPISGHVSLFWYQQALGQGPEFLTYFQNEAQLDKSGLPSDRFFAERPEGSVSTLKIQRTQQEDSAVYLCASSLALGGALTDTQYFGPGTRLTVL.

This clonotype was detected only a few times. The CDR3 is CSATPPRRGTSAYEQYF. CDR3 nucleotide sequence: TGCAGTGCCACACCCCCGAGAAGGGGGACTTCTGCCTACGAGCAGTACTTC. V is TRBV20-1 and J is TRBJ2-7; D might be TRBD1 or TRBD2, each matching 6 bases. CDR3 length: 17 amino acids. The ends were cut back, 6 bases at V and 2 bases at J, with 26 bases in the middle. The V gene's germline CDR1 is DFQATT and CDR2 SNEGSKA (reference sequence).

The DNA for the CDR3 is TGCAGCGTCTTAGGGACAGTCGCTAACTATGGCTACACCTTC. This gives the protein CSVLGTVANYGYTF. This chain uses TRBV29-1 with TRBJ1-2, with 7 bases that match TRBD1. The CDR3 is 14 amino acids. Germline V gene data show CDR1 as SQVTM and CDR2 as ANQGSEA. Losses at the gene ends were 6 bases for V and 0 bases for J; bases not matched to a gene: 7.

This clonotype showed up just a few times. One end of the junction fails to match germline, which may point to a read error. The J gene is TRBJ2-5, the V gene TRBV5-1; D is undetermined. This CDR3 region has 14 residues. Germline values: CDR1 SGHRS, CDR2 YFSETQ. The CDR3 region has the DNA TGTGCCAGCAGCTTAGTTCAGGACCAAGAGACCCAGTACTTC. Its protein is CASSLVQDQETQYF.

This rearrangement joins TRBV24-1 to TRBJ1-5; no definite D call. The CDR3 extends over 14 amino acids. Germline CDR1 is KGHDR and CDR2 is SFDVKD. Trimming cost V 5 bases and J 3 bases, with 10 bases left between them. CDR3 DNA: TGTGCCACCAGTGCAGGACCTTCCAATCAGCCCCAGCATTTT. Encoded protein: CATSAGPSNQPQHF.

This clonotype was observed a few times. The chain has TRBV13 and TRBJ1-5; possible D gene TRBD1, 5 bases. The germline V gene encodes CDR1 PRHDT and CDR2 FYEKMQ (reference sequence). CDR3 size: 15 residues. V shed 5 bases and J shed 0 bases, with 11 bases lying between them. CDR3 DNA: TGTGCCAGCAGCCCGGGGCGGAATAGCAATCAGCCCCAGCATTTT. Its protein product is CASSPGRNSNQPQHF.

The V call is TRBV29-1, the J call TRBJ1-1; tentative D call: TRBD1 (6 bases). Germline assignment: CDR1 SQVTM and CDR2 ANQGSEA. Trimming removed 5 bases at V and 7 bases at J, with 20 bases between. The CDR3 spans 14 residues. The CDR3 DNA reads TGCAGCGTTTTCGGGGACAAGGGGGAGAATGAAGCTTTCTTT. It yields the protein CSVFGDKGENEAFF. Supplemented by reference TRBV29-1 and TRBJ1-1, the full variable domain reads SAVISQKPSRDICQRGTSLTIQCQVDSQVTMMFWYRQQPGQSLTLIATANQGSEATYESGFVIDKFPISRPNLTFSTLTVSNMSPEDSSIYLCSVFGDKGENEAFFGQGTRLTVV.

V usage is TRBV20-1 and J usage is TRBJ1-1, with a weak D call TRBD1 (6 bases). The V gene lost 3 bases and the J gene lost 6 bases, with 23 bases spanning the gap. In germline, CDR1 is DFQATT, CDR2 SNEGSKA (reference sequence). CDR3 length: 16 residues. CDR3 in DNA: TGCAGTGCTAGCCCATATTTGGGACATTCGTACCCTGAAGCTTTCTTT. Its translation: CSASPYLGHSYPEAFF.

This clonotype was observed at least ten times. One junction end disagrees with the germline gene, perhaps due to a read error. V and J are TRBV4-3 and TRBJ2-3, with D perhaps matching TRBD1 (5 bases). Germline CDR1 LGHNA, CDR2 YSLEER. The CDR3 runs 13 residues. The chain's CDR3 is CASSQDREDTQYF. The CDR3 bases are TGTGCCAGCAGCCAAGACAGAGAAGATACGCAGTATTTT.

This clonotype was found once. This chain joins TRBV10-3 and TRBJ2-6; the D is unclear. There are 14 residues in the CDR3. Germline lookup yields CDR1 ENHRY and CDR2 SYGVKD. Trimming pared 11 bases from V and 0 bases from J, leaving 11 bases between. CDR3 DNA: TGTGCCTCCCATCTTAGCTCTGGGGCCAACGTCCTGACTTTC. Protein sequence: CASHLSSGANVLTF.

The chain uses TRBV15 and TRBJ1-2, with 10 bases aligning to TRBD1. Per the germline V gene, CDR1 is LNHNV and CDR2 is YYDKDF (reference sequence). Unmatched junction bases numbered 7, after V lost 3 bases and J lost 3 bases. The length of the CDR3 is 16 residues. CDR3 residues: CATSSPGQGIDYGYTF. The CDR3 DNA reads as TGTGCCACCAGCAGCCCGGGACAGGGGATTGACTATGGCTACACCTTC.

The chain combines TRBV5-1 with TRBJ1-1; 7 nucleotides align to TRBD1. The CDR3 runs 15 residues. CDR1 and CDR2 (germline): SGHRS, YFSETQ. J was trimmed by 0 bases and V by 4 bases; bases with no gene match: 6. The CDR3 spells CASSTQGQLNTEAFF. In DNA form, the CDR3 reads TGCGCCAGCAGCACCCAGGGACAGTTGAACACTGAAGCTTTCTTT.

The CDR3 protein is CASSLGDIEEQYF. The CDR3 nucleotides are TGTGCCAGCAGCTTAGGGGACATAGAAGAGCAGTACTTC. The rearrangement joins TRBV7-8 to TRBJ2-7, with D possibly matching TRBD1 (6 bases). This CDR3 is 13 amino acids long. Trimming stripped 1 base from V and 7 bases from J, with 11 bases between. The germline V gene has CDR1 SGHVS and CDR2 FQNEAQ.

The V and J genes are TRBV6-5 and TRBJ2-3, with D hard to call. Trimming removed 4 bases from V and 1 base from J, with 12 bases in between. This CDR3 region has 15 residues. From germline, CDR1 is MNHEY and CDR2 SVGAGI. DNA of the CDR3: TGTGCCAGCAGTTTACGACCGTTAGGCACAGATACGCAGTATTTT. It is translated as CASSLRPLGTDTQYF.

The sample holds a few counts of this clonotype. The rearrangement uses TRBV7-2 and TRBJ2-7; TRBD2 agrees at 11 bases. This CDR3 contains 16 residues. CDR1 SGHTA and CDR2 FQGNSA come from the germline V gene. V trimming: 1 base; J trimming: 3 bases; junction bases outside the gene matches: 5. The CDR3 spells CASSLDSGGGIYEQYF. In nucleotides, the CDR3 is TGTGCCAGCAGCTTAGATAGCGGGGGGGGGATCTACGAGCAGTACTTC.

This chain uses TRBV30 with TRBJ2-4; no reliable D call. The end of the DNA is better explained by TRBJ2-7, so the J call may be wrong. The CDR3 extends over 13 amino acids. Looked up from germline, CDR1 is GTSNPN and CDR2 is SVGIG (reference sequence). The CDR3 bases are TGTGCCTGGAGTAAAACGACCCTATACGAGCAGTACTTC. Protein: CAWSKTTLYEQYF.

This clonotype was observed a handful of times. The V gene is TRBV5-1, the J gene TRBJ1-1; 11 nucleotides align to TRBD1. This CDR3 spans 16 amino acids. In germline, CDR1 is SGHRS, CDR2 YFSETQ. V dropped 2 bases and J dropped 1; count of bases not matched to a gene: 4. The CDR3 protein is CASSFGQGARNTEAFF. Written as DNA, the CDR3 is TGCGCCAGCAGCTTCGGACAGGGGGCCAGGAACACTGAAGCTTTCTTT.

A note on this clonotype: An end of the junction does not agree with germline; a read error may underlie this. As DNA, the CDR3 is TGTGCCAGCAGCGCGGGGGCCGCCACCTACGTGCAGTACTTC. This sequence encodes CASSAGAATYVQYF. The chain employs TRBV9 and TRBJ2-7; D is tentatively TRBD1 or TRBD2 (6 bases each). Germline CDR1 SGDLS, CDR2 YYNGEE. The CDR3 consists of 14 residues.

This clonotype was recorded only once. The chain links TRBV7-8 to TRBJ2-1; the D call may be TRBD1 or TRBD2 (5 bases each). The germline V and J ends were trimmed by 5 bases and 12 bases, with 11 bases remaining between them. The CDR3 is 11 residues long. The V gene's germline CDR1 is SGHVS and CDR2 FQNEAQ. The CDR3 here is CASSVTGPQFF. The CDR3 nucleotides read TGTGCCAGCAGCGTAACGGGGCCGCAGTTCTTC. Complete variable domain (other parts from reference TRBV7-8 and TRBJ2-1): GAGVSQSPRYKVAKRGQDVALRCDPISGHVSLFWYQQALGQGPEFLTYFQNEAQLDKSGLPSDRFFAERPEGSVSTLKIQRTQQEDSAVYLCASSVTGPQFFGPGTRLTVL.

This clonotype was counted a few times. DNA for the CDR3: TGTGCCAGCAGCCAAGACCAGGCTTTCAGCTCCTATAATTCACCCCTCCACTTT. It codes for CASSQDQAFSSYNSPLHF. J is TRBJ1-6 and V is TRBV4-2, with unresolved D. The length of the CDR3 is 18 residues. Germline V gene data show CDR1 as LGHNA and CDR2 as YNFKEQ. Trimming removed 0 bases from V and 0 bases from J, with 12 bases in between.

CDR3 region: CSGTSGGSRSYEQYF. The CDR3 nucleotides read TGCAGTGGCACTAGCGGGGGTTCGAGGTCCTACGAGCAGTACTTC. V and J are TRBV20-1 and TRBJ2-7; 11 bases are a match to TRBD2. Germline V gene lookup returns CDR1 DFQATT and CDR2 SNEGSKA (reference sequence). Trimming cost V 7 bases and J 1 base; bases outside gene matches: 9. The CDR3 has 15 residues.

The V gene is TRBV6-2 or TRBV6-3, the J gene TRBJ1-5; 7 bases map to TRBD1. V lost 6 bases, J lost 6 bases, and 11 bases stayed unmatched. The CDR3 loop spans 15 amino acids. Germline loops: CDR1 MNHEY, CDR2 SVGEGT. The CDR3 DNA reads TGTGCCAGCAGAAAGATCAGGGGGTTCGGTCAGCCCCAGCATTTT. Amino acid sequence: CASRKIRGFGQPQHF.

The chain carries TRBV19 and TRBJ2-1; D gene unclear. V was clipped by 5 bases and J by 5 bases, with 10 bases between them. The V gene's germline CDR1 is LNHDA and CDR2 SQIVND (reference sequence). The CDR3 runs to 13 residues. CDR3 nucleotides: TGTGCCAGTAGTGGGCCGGCAAACAATGAGCAGTTCTTC. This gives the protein CASSGPANNEQFF. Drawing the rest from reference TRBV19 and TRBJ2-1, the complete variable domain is DGGITQSPKYLFRKEGQNVTLSCEQNLNHDAMYWYRQDPGQGLRLIYYSQIVNDFQKGDIAEGYSVSREKKESFPLTVTSAQKNPTAFYLCASSGPANNEQFFGPGTRLTVL.

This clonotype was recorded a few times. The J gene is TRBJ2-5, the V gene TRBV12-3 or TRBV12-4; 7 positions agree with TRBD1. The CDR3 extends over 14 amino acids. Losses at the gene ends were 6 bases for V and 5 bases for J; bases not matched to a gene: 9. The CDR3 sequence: CASRLDRVGETQYF. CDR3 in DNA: TGTGCCAGCAGACTCGACAGGGTAGGGGAGACCCAGTACTTC.

In nucleotides, the CDR3 is TGCAGTGCTAGAGATCTGGACGGGGCGGCCCAAGAGACCCAGTACTTC. Its protein product is CSARDLDGAAQETQYF. The rearrangement joins TRBV20-1 to TRBJ2-5, with D perhaps TRBD1 or TRBD2 (5 bases each). Germline CDR1 reads DFQATT; CDR2 reads SNEGSKA (reference sequence). Trimming shortened V by 0 bases and J by 1 base, and 15 bases separated the two germline ends. The CDR3 totals 16 residues.

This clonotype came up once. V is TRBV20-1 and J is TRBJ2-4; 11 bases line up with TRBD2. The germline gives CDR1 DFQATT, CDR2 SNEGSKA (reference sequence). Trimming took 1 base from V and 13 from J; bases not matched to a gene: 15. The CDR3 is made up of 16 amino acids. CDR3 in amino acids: CSARADLAGGTNEQYF. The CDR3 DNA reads TGCAGTGCTAGAGCCGATCTAGCGGGGGGTACCAATGAGCAGTACTTC.

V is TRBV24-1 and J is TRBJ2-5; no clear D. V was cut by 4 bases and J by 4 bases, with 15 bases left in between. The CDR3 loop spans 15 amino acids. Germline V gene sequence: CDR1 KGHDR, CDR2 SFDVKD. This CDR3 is CATSETEGFRETQYF. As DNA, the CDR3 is TGTGCCACCAGTGAGACGGAAGGCTTTCGAGAGACCCAGTACTTC.

The chain's CDR3 is CASSRDIGANVLTF. DNA of the CDR3: TGTGCCAGCAGCCGGGACATTGGGGCCAACGTCCTGACTTTC. The chain recombines TRBV5-5 with TRBJ2-6, with TRBD1 as a possible D gene (6 bases). Germline CDR1 SGHKS, CDR2 YYEKEE (reference sequence). The CDR3 length is 14 residues. The germline V and J ends were trimmed by 4 bases and 3 bases, with 8 bases remaining between them.